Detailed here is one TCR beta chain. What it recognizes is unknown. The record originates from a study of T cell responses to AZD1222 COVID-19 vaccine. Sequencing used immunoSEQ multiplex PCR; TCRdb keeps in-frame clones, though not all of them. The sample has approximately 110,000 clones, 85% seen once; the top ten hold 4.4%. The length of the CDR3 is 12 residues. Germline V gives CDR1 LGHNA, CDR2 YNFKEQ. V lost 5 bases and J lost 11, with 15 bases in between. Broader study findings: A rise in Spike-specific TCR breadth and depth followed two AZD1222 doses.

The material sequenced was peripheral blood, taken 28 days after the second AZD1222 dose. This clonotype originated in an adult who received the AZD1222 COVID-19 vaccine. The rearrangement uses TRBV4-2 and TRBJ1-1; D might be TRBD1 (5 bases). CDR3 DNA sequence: TGTGCCAGCAGCTCGTGGGGGGGGGAGGCTTTCTTT. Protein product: CASSSWGGEAFF.